This T cell receptor beta chain was captured in a study of cytomegalovirus exposure and HLA in healthy donors. Primers for the PCR totalled 60 Vbeta and 13 Jbeta. TCRdb's copy holds only in-frame clones and misses some; the assay was immunoSEQ multiplex PCR. The repertoire holds about 130,000 clones, with 75% to 85% as singletons. Worth noting for this clone: Its target is unknown.

Study-wide results and limits: Testing in vitro showed a few CMV-associated chains specific for CMV antigens. There were reportedly fewer N-insertions in an Asian-associated ancestry cluster than the approximately 700-donor mean, in a later analysis. Highly shared sequence variants in one cluster were likely a sequencing artifact.

The germline V gene has CDR1 SGHTA and CDR2 FQGNSA. The V and J ends lost 8 bases and 5 bases respectively, with 16 bases between them. The CDR3 consists of 14 residues. The origin of this receptor is a male donor in good health and CMV-seropositive. The material sequenced was PBMCs. The chain has TRBV7-2 and TRBJ2-1; no definite D call. DNA for the CDR3: TGTGCCAGCGGTACCCGGGTTGTGGACAATGAGCAGTTCTTC. Amino acids: CASGTRVVDNEQFF.